Below, 32 T cell receptor beta chains from the same sample are listed, as sequenced in a study of T cells of healthy individuals. Each CDR3 protein gets one entry after TCRdb re-called the 5' RACE reads with MiXCR. The sample carries fewer than 75,000 distinct CDR3 sequences, about 17% recorded once. The receptor set was obtained from a human donor in good health.

The rearrangement joins TRBV9 to TRBJ1-3, with D unresolved. The ends were cut back, 4 bases at V and 4 bases at J, with 9 bases in the middle. The CDR3 length is 13 residues. Germline values: CDR1 SGDLS, CDR2 YYNGEE. CDR3 sequence (DNA): TGTGCCAGCAGCCCGGGTCTAGGAAACACCATATATTTT. Amino acids: CASSPGLGNTIYF.

This clonotype occurred a few times. The chain uses TRBV29-1 and TRBJ2-3; 9 bases line up with TRBD2. The CDR3 covers 14 residues. CDR1 is SQVTM, CDR2 ANQGSEA, per germline. V was pared by 5 bases and J by 7 bases, with 10 bases of the junction left unmatched. CDR3 loop: CSVSSGVGRNTQYF. DNA of the CDR3: TGCAGCGTTTCTAGCGGGGTGGGGCGGAATACGCAGTATTTT.

This clonotype was counted ten times or more. The chain uses TRBV12-3 or TRBV12-4 and TRBJ1-2, with D possibly matching TRBD1 (5 bases). The ends were cut back, 7 bases at V and 0 bases at J, with 9 bases in the middle. The CDR3 is 13 residues long. The CDR3 protein is CASTEGPNYGYTF. CDR3 sequence (DNA): TGTGCCAGCACAGAGGGGCCTAACTATGGCTACACCTTC.

The CDR3 sequence is CASRGTSASYEQYF. CDR3 in DNA: TGTGCCAGCAGAGGTACTAGCGCCTCCTACGAGCAGTACTTC. The chain combines TRBV9 with TRBJ2-7, with 7 bases matching TRBD2. Germline CDR1 and CDR2: SGDLS and YYNGEE. The trim removed 5 bases at V and 0 bases at J, leaving 5 bases unmatched. The CDR3 runs to 14 residues.

This clonotype was recorded many times. This rearrangement joins TRBV29-1 to TRBJ2-7; D may match TRBD1 or TRBD2 (5 bases each). The germline V and J ends were trimmed by 4 bases and 0 bases, with 16 bases remaining between them. Germline V gene sequence: CDR1 SQVTM, CDR2 ANQGSEA. The length of the CDR3 is 15 residues. CDR3 protein: CSVAPPGRSSYEQYF. The CDR3 DNA reads TGCAGCGTTGCCCCTCCGGGACGCAGCTCCTACGAGCAGTACTTC.

The sample holds a few counts of this clonotype. The rearrangement joins TRBV6-5 to TRBJ1-2; TRBD1 matches 7 bases. The CDR3 spans 14 residues. V lost 6 bases to trimming and J lost 8 bases; unmatched junction nucleotides: 12. Germline-derived CDR1 and CDR2 are MNHEY and SVGAGI. The CDR3 DNA follows: TGTGCCAGCAGCCGAAGGACAGGCGTAGGGGGCTACACCTTC. Protein product: CASSRRTGVGGYTF.

The table lists this clonotype with a few counts. This rearrangement joins TRBV28 to TRBJ2-5; TRBD1 matches at 11 bases. Germline lookup yields CDR1 MDHEN and CDR2 SYDVKM. The trim removed 5 bases at V and 8 bases at J, leaving 13 bases unmatched. This CDR3 region has 16 residues. The CDR3: CASSPGTGGPGGTQYF. The CDR3, as DNA: TGTGCCAGCAGTCCCGGGACAGGGGGTCCAGGGGGTACCCAGTACTTC. The whole variable domain, filled in from reference TRBV28 and TRBJ2-5, reads DVKVTQSSRYLVKRTGEKVFLECVQDMDHENMFWYRQDPGLGLRLIYFSYDVKMKEKGDIPEGYSVSREKKERFSLILESASTNQTSMYLCASSPGTGGPGGTQYFGPGTRLLVL.

The CDR3 loop reads CASSLYRGETQYF. In DNA, the CDR3 is TGTGCCAGCAGTCTGTACCGGGGGGAGACCCAGTACTTC. The rearrangement joins TRBV28 to TRBJ2-5, with D tentatively TRBD2 (6 bases). This CDR3 has 13 residues. Looked up from germline, CDR1 is MDHEN and CDR2 is SYDVKM. Trimming shortened V by 5 bases and J by 5 bases, and 12 bases separated the two germline ends.

This clonotype occurred many times. The gene calls are TRBV20-1 and TRBJ1-6; possible D gene TRBD1, 5 bases. CDR1 is DFQATT, CDR2 SNEGSKA, per germline (reference sequence). With 6 bases removed from V and 7 bases from J, the gap between germline ends came to 19 bases. The CDR3 has 15 amino acids. The CDR3 DNA reads as TGCAGTGCCCCGCCGACACGGGGGGGGAATTCACCCCTCCACTTT. Residues: CSAPPTRGGNSPLHF.

This chain uses TRBV12-5 with TRBJ2-2; TRBD1 or TRBD2 may be the D gene (5 bases each). CDR1 LGHNT and CDR2 FRNRAP come from the germline V gene. V dropped 7 bases and J dropped 1 base, with 10 bases sitting between them. This CDR3 contains 14 residues. CDR3 coding DNA: TGTGCTAGTGCTATGGGGGTGAACACCGGGGAGCTGTTTTTT. Encoded protein: CASAMGVNTGELFF.

Many counts were recorded for this clonotype. CDR3 in amino acids: CASSLEVGDDYGYTF. DNA of the CDR3: TGTGCCAGCAGCTTAGAGGTGGGGGACGACTATGGCTACACCTTC. This chain joins TRBV7-9 and TRBJ1-2; tentative D call: TRBD1 (5 bases). V lost 1 base to trimming and J lost 3 bases, with 12 bases between them. The length of the CDR3 is 15 residues. The germline V gene has CDR1 SEHNR and CDR2 FQNEAQ (reference sequence).

This clonotype was seen ten or more times. V usage is TRBV11-2 and J usage is TRBJ1-1, with D maybe TRBD1 (6 bases). The CDR3 contains 13 residues. Trimming stripped 5 bases from V and 5 bases from J, with 12 bases between. Germline-derived CDR1 and CDR2 are SGHAT and FQNNGV. The CDR3 loop is CASSPQDRTEAFF. As DNA, the CDR3 is TGTGCCAGCAGCCCTCAGGACAGAACTGAAGCTTTCTTT.

The V call is TRBV6-5, the J call TRBJ2-3; D might be TRBD1 (6 bases). Between the trimmed V and J ends, which lost 2 bases and 4 bases, there was a span of 10 bases. The CDR3 contains 14 residues. The germline V gene encodes CDR1 MNHEY and CDR2 SVGAGI. CDR3 amino acids: CASSYRQAADTQYF. CDR3 DNA sequence: TGTGCCAGCAGTTACCGACAGGCGGCAGATACGCAGTATTTT.

The rearrangement joins TRBV7-9 to TRBJ2-1; 11 bases are shared with TRBD1. J lost 4 bases, V lost 1 base, and 0 bases had no gene match. Germline V gene lookup returns CDR1 SEHNR and CDR2 FQNEAQ (reference sequence). The CDR3 is 15 amino acids. The chain's CDR3 is CASSLGDRGYNEQFF. In nucleotides, the CDR3 is TGTGCCAGCAGCTTAGGGGACAGGGGGTACAATGAGCAGTTCTTC.

This clonotype was observed a handful of times. The chain is built from TRBV27 and TRBJ1-2, with D hard to call. This CDR3 is built from 13 residues. The germline V gene encodes CDR1 MNHEY and CDR2 SMNVEV (reference sequence). Trimming left V 8 bases short and J 2 bases short, with 12 bases between. The DNA of the CDR3 is TGTGCCAGCCGGTCACCGATGAACTATGGCTACACCTTC. It yields the protein CASRSPMNYGYTF.

A few counts support this clonotype. The rearrangement joins TRBV7-9 to TRBJ1-5; D is unresolved. The CDR3 runs 17 residues. V gave up 4 bases and J gave up 4 bases, with 20 bases separating them. CDR1 and CDR2 (germline): SEHNR, FQNEAQ (reference sequence). In DNA form, the CDR3 reads TGTGCCAGCAGCTCAGTCCCCCGGGCAAGAGAGAATCAGCCCCAGCATTTT. Protein: CASSSVPRARENQPQHF.

The rearrangement uses TRBV7-4 and TRBJ2-7; a weak D match, TRBD1 (6 bases). Trimming removed 6 bases at V and 4 bases at J, with 16 bases between. The CDR3 has 14 amino acids. Germline V gene lookup returns CDR1 SGHVT and CDR2 SQSDAQ. The CDR3 DNA follows: TGTGCCAGCAGGAGGTCTGGACAGCAATACGAGCAGTACTTC. It yields the protein CASRRSGQQYEQYF.

The chain links TRBV2 to TRBJ2-5; 9 bases are a match to TRBD1. Per the germline V gene, CDR1 is SNHLY and CDR2 is FYNNEI. The CDR3 has 14 residues. Unmatched junction bases numbered 7, after V lost 7 bases and J lost 4 bases. The CDR3 loop reads CASISGQGLETQYF. CDR3 sequence (DNA): TGTGCCAGCATTTCTGGACAGGGGCTAGAGACCCAGTACTTC.

The chain has TRBV3-1 and TRBJ2-3; 7 bases fit TRBD2. The germline gives CDR1 LGHDT, CDR2 YNNKEL (reference sequence). J was trimmed by 0 bases and V by 8 bases; bases with no gene match: 2. This CDR3 comprises 13 residues. The CDR3 protein is CASRAGSTDTQYF. Here the CDR3 DNA reads TGTGCCAGCCGAGCGGGAAGCACAGATACGCAGTATTTT.

This chain uses TRBV29-1 with TRBJ2-5; TRBD2 matches at 10 bases. Germline-derived CDR1 and CDR2 are SQVTM and ANQGSEA. Trimming removed 4 bases from V and 4 bases from J; junction bases left unmatched: 6. The CDR3 covers 14 residues. The DNA for the CDR3 is TGCAGCGTTGCCCTAGCGGGAGTGGGAGAGACCCAGTACTTC. Its translation is CSVALAGVGETQYF.

The J gene is TRBJ2-4, the V gene TRBV20-1; D may correspond to TRBD1 or TRBD2 (7 bases each). The CDR3 runs to 14 residues. CDR1 DFQATT and CDR2 SNEGSKA come from the germline V gene (reference sequence). Trimming removed 8 bases from V and 7 bases from J, with 21 bases in between. Written as DNA, the CDR3 is TGCAGTACCCTCAAGGGAGGGGGCGAGAACATTCAGTACTTC. Translation: CSTLKGGGENIQYF.

The V call is TRBV5-6, the J call TRBJ2-5; D may correspond to TRBD1 or TRBD2 (6 bases each). CDR1 is SGHDT and CDR2 is YYEEEE in the germline V gene. The CDR3 runs 13 residues. Trimming left V 4 bases short and J 6 bases short, with 13 bases between. The CDR3 DNA reads TGTGCCAGCAGCCGGGGGCAAGGAAAGACCCAGTACTTC. Residues: CASSRGQGKTQYF.

This clonotype was detected ten times or more. J is TRBJ2-3 and V is TRBV20-1, with 8 bases identical to TRBD1. J gave up 9 bases and V 0 bases, and 11 bases lay outside the gene matches. Germline V gene data show CDR1 as DFQATT and CDR2 as SNEGSKA (reference sequence). The CDR3 runs to 15 residues. CDR3 nucleotides: TGCAGTGCTAGAGATGGGACAGGACCTCGGTGGACGCAGTATTTT. Translated, it gives CSARDGTGPRWTQYF.

This clonotype was seen a few times. The chain recombines TRBV5-1 with TRBJ2-7, with D maybe TRBD1 (6 bases). The CDR3 has 14 amino acids. Per germline, CDR1 SGHRS and CDR2 YFSETQ. V was pared by 0 bases and J by 2 bases, with 9 bases between. CDR3 coding DNA: TGCGCCAGCAGCTTGGTACAGGGAGCCTACGAGCAGTACTTC. This gives the protein CASSLVQGAYEQYF.

This clonotype was detected only a few times. The rearrangement joins TRBV25-1 to TRBJ2-1; tentatively, D is TRBD1 (5 bases). V was shortened by 4 bases and J by 4 bases, with 5 bases between the two germline ends. The germline CDR1 and CDR2 sequences are MGHDK and SYGVNS. This CDR3 is built from 12 residues. The CDR3 reads CASSGTYNEQFF. The DNA for the CDR3 is TGTGCCAGCAGTGGGACATACAATGAGCAGTTCTTC.

This rearrangement joins TRBV7-9 to TRBJ2-3; 7 bases fit TRBD2. The germline V gene encodes CDR1 SEHNR and CDR2 FQNEAQ (reference sequence). This CDR3 is 16 amino acids long. Unmatched junction bases numbered 9, after V lost 5 bases and J lost 1 base. CDR3 sequence: CASSPWTSLGTDTQYF. DNA for the CDR3: TGTGCCAGCAGCCCCTGGACTAGTCTCGGCACAGATACGCAGTATTTT. Complete variable domain (other parts from reference TRBV7-9 and TRBJ2-3): DTGVSQNPRHKITKRGQNVTFRCDPISEHNRLYWYRQTLGQGPEFLTYFQNEAQLEKSRLLSDRFSAERPKGSFSTLEIQRTEQGDSAMYLCASSPWTSLGTDTQYFGPGTRLTVL.

V usage is TRBV9 and J usage is TRBJ2-3; D unresolved. The germline V and J ends were trimmed by 0 bases and 4 bases, with 12 bases remaining between them. The V gene's germline CDR1 is SGDLS and CDR2 YYNGEE. This CDR3 region has 15 residues. DNA for the CDR3: TGTGCCAGCAGCGTAGGCCCCCTAGGTCCAGATACGCAGTATTTT. Its protein product is CASSVGPLGPDTQYF.

V is TRBV11-2 and J is TRBJ2-3; D gene unclear. Germline CDR1 reads SGHAT; CDR2 reads FQNNGV. This CDR3 spans 13 amino acids. V was pared by 3 bases and J by 6 bases, with 10 bases between. CDR3 region: CASSLVTWDTQYF. The CDR3 coding sequence is TGTGCCAGCAGCTTGGTTACCTGGGATACGCAGTATTTT.

V is TRBV7-3 and J is TRBJ1-1; weak D call: TRBD1 (5 bases). The CDR3 covers 13 residues. Germline lookup yields CDR1 SGHTA and CDR2 FQGTGA. Trimming removed 4 bases from V and 1 base from J, with 7 bases in between. CDR3 amino acids: CASSWGRNTEAFF. The CDR3 region has the DNA TGTGCCAGCAGCTGGGGGAGGAACACTGAAGCTTTCTTT.

The rearrangement joins TRBV20-1 to TRBJ2-1, with TRBD2 matching over 7 bases. Germline trimming cut 5 bases from V and 3 bases from J; bases unmatched to any gene: 7. The germline V gene encodes CDR1 DFQATT and CDR2 SNEGSKA (reference sequence). This CDR3 is 14 amino acids long. CDR3 sequence: CSAVGLVGYNEQFF. The CDR3 DNA follows: TGCAGTGCTGTCGGACTAGTAGGCTACAATGAGCAGTTCTTC.

V and J are TRBV9 and TRBJ2-1; possibly TRBD2 for D (5 bases). The V and J ends lost 2 bases and 10 bases respectively, with 7 bases between them. The CDR3 length is 11 residues. Germline V gene lookup returns CDR1 SGDLS and CDR2 YYNGEE. This CDR3 is CASSVGEEQFF. DNA of the CDR3: TGTGCCAGCAGCGTCGGGGAGGAGCAGTTCTTC.

The V and J genes are TRBV6-6 and TRBJ1-6; D call uncertain. Germline V CDR1 and CDR2: MNHNY, SVGAGI (reference sequence). The CDR3 contains 14 residues. Trimming took 7 bases from V and 0 from J, leaving 7 bases between them. Written as DNA, the CDR3 is TGTGCCAGCACCTGGAGCTCCTATAATTCACCCCTCCACTTT. Amino acids: CASTWSSYNSPLHF.